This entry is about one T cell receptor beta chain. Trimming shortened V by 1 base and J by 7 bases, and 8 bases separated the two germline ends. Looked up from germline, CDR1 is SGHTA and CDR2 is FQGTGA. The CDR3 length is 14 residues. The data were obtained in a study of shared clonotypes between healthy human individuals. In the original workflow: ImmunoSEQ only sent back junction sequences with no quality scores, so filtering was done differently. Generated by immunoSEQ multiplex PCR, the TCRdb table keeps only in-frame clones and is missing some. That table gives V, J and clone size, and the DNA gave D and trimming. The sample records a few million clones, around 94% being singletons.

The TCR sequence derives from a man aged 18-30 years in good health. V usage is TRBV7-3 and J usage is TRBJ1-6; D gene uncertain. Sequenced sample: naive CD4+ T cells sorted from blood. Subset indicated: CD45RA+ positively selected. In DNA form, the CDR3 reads TGTGCCAGCAGCTTAAGTAGGAACAATTCACCCCTCCACTTT. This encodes CASSLSRNNSPLHF.